Given below is one T cell receptor beta chain in context. The PCR employed 60 Vbeta primers together with 13 Jbeta primers. TCRdb's copy holds only in-frame clones and misses some; the assay was immunoSEQ multiplex PCR. The sample yields about 160,000 clones, 65% to 80% seen once. This sample stems from a study of cytomegalovirus exposure and HLA in healthy donors. There are 13 residues in the CDR3. In germline, CDR1 is MNHEY, CDR2 SVGAGI. V lost 5 bases and J 4 bases, leaving 12 bases between the germline ends. Specimen: PBMCs. The receptor comes from a man in his forties in good health and CMV-seronegative. The rearrangement links TRBV6-5 to TRBJ2-7, with unresolved D. CDR3: CASSPRAGYEQYF. The CDR3 coding sequence is TGTGCCAGCAGTCCTCGAGCTGGTTACGAGCAGTACTTC.